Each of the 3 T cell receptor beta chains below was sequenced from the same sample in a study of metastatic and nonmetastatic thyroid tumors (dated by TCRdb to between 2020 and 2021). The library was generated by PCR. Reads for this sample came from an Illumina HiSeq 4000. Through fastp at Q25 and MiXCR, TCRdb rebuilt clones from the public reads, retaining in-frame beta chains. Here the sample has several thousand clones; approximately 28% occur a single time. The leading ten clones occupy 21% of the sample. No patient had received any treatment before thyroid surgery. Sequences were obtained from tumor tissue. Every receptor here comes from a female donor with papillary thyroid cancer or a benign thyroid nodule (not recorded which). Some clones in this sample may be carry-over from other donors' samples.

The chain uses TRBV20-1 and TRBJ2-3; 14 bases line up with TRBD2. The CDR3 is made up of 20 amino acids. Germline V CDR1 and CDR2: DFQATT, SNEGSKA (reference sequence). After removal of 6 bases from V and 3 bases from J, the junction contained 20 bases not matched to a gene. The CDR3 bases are TGCAGTGCCCCGAACACCGGACTAGCGGGAGGAACTGGGGGAACAGATACGCAGTATTTT. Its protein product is CSAPNTGLAGGTGGTDTQYF.

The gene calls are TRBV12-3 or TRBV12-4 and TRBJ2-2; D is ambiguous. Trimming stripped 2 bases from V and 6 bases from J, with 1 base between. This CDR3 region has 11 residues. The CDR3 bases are TGTGCCAGCAGTTTATCCGGGGAGCTGTTTTTT. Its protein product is CASSLSGELFF.

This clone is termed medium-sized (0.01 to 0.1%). The CDR3 sequence: CASSYSGGIGNEQFF. The DNA for the CDR3 is TGTGCCAGCAGTTACTCGGGTGGGATCGGCAATGAGCAGTTCTTC. The V and J genes are TRBV6-5 and TRBJ2-1, with unresolved D. The CDR3 is made up of 15 amino acids. Germline assignment: CDR1 MNHEY and CDR2 SVGAGI. V was pared by 0 bases and J by 6 bases, with 12 bases between.